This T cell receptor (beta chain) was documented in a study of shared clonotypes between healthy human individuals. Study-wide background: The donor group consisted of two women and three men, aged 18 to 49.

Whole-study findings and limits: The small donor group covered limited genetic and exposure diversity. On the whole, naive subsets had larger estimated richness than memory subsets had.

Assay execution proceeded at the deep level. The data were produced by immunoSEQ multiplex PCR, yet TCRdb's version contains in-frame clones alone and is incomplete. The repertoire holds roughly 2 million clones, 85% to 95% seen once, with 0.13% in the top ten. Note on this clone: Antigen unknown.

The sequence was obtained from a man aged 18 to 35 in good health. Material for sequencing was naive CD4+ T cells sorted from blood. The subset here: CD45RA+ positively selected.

For the CDR3, the DNA is TGTGCCACCAGCACCCAACCAGGGGTAACCCTAGCCAAAAACATTCAGTACTTC. Translating gives CATSTQPGVTLAKNIQYF. The rearrangement joins TRBV15 to TRBJ2-4; D perhaps matches TRBD1 (6 bases). CDR1 and CDR2 (germline): LNHNV, YYDKDF (reference sequence). Trimming pared 4 bases from V and 0 bases from J, leaving 19 bases between. This CDR3 is built from 18 residues.